This TCR beta chain was captured by sequencing in a study of blood T cells in healthy people across ages. In the case of this clonotype: Its antigen remains unidentified. The junction shows a germline mismatch at one end, possibly a read error.

Through a sample-barcoded 5' primer and a J-beta primer mix, a second PCR was run for roughly 7 to 11 cycles. From the 5' RACE reads, TCRdb called clonotypes with MiXCR, one entry per CDR3 protein. This table holds around 1,900,000 distinct CDR3 sequences, approximately 40% found once. Study-level results: There was a strong correlation between TCR beta diversity and naive T cell percentage. There were more naive CD4+ cells and higher diversity in long-lived donors than in aged donors. Per million T cells, the diversity of TCR beta decreased roughly linearly as age advanced.

Germline CDR1 and CDR2: SNHLY and FYNNEI. This CDR3 contains 15 residues. The J gene is TRBJ1-5, the V gene TRBV2, with D uncertain. The sequenced material came from blood. This clonotype originated in a human donor in good health. The CDR3 DNA reads TGTGCCGGCAGTGAAGGAATGCCCGGGGATCAGCCCCAGCATTTT. This translates into CAGSEGMPGDQPQHF.